This TCR beta chain was observed in a study of cytomegalovirus exposure and HLA in healthy donors. V was pared by 2 bases and J by 5 bases, with 9 bases between. CDR1 and CDR2 from the germline V gene are SGHVS and FQNEAQ. The CDR3 runs to 13 residues. In the PCR, 60 Vbeta and 13 Jbeta primers were used. The data were produced by immunoSEQ multiplex PCR, yet TCRdb's version contains in-frame clones alone and is incomplete. The sample carries some 120,000 clones, over 65% recorded once. V gene TRBV7-8 combines with J gene TRBJ1-1, with TRBD1 as a possible D gene (5 bases). The source material was PBMCs. The origin of this receptor is a man aged 35 to 55 in good health and CMV-seropositive. The CDR3, as DNA: TGTGCCAGCAGCTTAAACGGGGGAACTGAAGCTTTCTTT. Protein sequence: CASSLNGGTEAFF.